The present T cell receptor (beta chain) was sequenced within a study of vaccination and CD4 T cells after COVID-19. Study in general: Four females and six males made up the convalescents, two of whom were Hispanic. As their vaccination, participants received two doses of either BNT162b2 or mRNA-1273 vaccine.

Trimming took 0 bases from V and 4 from J, leaving 12 bases between them. CDR1 SNHLY and CDR2 FYNNEI come from the germline V gene. The CDR3 loop spans 15 amino acids. With the Oncomine TCR Beta short-read assay, DNA from cultured CD4+ T cells was sequenced. Researchers extracted genomic DNA from CD4+ T cells that had been cultured. TCRdb re-called the PCR reads through MiXCR, storing one row per CDR3 protein. The sample lists over 15,000 distinct CDR3 sequences, about 40% occurring once. Time point in this sample: late sampling 161 to 241 days after vaccination in a few convalescent patients. The treatment: roughly 10-day PBMC culture with coronavirus spike peptide pools or control peptides (ViraFEST assay). As regards this clonotype: The antigen is not known.

Points from the study as a whole: Convalescent patients had 304 of 307 vaccine-specific clones showing spike mono-reactivity.

Here the sequenced sample was CD4+ T cells from blood, cultured in vitro, taken about 7 months after SARS-CoV-2 vaccination. The chain carries TRBV2 and TRBJ1-2, with D tentatively TRBD1 (5 bases). The source of this sequence is a human donor who had recovered from COVID-19. For the CDR3, the DNA is TGTGCCAGCAGTGAAGCGCTGGGACCGACCTATGGCTACACCTTC. Translated: CASSEALGPTYGYTF. Complete variable domain (other parts from reference TRBV2 and TRBJ1-2): EPEVTQTPSHQVTQMGQEVILRCVPISNHLYFYWYRQILGQKVEFLVSFYNNEISEKSEIFDDQFSVERPDGSNFTLKIRSTKLEDSAMYFCASSEALGPTYGYTFGSGTRLTVV.